This entry is about one T cell receptor (beta chain). Its antigen remains unknown. J lost 1 base, V lost 2 bases, and 10 bases had no gene match. Germline V gene data show CDR1 as SGHDT and CDR2 as YYEEEE. This CDR3 comprises 18 residues. This entry is derived from a study of STAT3 mutations in large granular lymphocyte leukemia. Findings and limits, study-wide: Every T-cell large granular lymphocyte leukemia patient had at least one immunodominant TCR beta clonotype. Clonal expansion was inferred from other time points because no sample existed at each clone's first appearance. All newly emerging clones after therapy were STAT3 wild type. In some patients, a small highly pathogenic clone possibly went undetected.

Data came from immunoSEQ multiplex PCR; TCRdb stores just in-frame clones and leaves some out. The sample lists 8,500 to 11,000 clones, roughly 87% occurring once. The chain joins TRBV5-6 to TRBJ2-2; 8 positions match TRBD2. Sequencing input: peripheral blood mononuclear cells. The source of this sequence is a man aged 60 to 69 with T-cell large granular lymphocyte leukemia. Some clones in this sample may be carry-over from other donors' samples. DNA of the CDR3: TGTGCCAGCAGCTTTTATGTGAGGACTAGCAGGAACACCGGGGAGCTGTTTTTT. Residues: CASSFYVRTSRNTGELFF.